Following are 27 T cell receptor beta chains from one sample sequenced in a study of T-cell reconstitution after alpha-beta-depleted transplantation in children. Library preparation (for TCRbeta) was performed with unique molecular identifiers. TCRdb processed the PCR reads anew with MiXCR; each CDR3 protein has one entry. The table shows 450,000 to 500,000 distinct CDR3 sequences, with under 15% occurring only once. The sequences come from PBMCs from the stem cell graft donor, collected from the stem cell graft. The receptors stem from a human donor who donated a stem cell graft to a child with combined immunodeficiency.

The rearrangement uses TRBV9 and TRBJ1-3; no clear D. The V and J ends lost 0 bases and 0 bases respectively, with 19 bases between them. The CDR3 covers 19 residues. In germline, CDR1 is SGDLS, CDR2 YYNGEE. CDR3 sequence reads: CASSVAPPGRTSSGNTIYF. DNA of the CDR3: TGTGCCAGCAGCGTAGCGCCCCCGGGGAGGACCAGCTCTGGAAACACCATATATTTT.

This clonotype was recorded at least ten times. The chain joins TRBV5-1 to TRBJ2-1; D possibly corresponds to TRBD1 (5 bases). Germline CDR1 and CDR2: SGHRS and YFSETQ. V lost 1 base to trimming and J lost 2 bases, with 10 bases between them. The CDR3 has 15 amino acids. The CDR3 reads CASSLKGEPYNEQFF. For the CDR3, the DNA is TGCGCCAGCAGCTTGAAAGGGGAACCCTACAATGAGCAGTTCTTC.

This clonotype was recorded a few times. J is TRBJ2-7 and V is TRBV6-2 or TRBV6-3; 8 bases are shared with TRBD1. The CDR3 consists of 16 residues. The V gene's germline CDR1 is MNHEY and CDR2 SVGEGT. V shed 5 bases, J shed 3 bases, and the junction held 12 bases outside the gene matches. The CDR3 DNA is TGTGCCAGCAGTCGACCGGGACAGGAGGTGTACTACGAGCAGTACTTC. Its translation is CASSRPGQEVYYEQYF.

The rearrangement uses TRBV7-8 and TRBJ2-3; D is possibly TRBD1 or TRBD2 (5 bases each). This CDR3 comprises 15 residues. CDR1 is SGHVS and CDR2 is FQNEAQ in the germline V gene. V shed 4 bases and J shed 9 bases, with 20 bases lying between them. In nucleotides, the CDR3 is TGTGCCAGCAGCTCCCGGGACGACCACTCGGGGACGCAGTATTTT. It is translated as CASSSRDDHSGTQYF. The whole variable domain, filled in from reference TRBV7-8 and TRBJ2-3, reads GAGVSQSPRYKVAKRGQDVALRCDPISGHVSLFWYQQALGQGPEFLTYFQNEAQLDKSGLPSDRFFAERPEGSVSTLKIQRTQQEDSAVYLCASSSRDDHSGTQYFGPGTRLTVL.

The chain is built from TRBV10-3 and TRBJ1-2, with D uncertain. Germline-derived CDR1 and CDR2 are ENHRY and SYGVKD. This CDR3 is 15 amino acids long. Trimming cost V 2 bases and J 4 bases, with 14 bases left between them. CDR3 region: CAISEGRSSSYGYTF. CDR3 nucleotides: TGTGCCATCAGTGAGGGAAGGAGTTCGAGCTATGGCTACACCTTC.

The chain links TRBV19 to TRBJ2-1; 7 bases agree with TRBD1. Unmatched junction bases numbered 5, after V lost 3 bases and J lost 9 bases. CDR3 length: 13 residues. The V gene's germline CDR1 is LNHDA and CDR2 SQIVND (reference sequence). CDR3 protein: CASSITGDREQFF. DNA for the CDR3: TGTGCCAGTAGTATCACAGGGGATCGTGAGCAGTTCTTC.

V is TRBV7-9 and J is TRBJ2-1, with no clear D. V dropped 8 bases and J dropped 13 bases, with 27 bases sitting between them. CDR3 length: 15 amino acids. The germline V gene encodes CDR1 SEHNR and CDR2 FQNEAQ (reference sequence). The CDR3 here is CASSEVKVRRVEQFF. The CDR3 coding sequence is TGTGCCAGCTCAGAGGTGAAAGTGCGTAGAGTAGAACAGTTCTTC.

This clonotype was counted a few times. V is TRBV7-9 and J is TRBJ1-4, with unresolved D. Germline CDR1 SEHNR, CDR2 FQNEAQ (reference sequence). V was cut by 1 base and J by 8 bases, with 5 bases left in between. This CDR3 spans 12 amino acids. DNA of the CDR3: TGTGCCAGCAGCTTAGATCCGGAAAAACTGTTTTTT. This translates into CASSLDPEKLFF.

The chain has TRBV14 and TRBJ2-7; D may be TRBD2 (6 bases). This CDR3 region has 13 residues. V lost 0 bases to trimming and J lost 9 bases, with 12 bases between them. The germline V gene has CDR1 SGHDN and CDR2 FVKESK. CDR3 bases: TGTGCCAGCAGCCAAGACGCGGGGTCGGCGCAGTACTTC. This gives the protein CASSQDAGSAQYF. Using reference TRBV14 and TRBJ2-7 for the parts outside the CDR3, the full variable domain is EAGVTQFPSHSVIEKGQTVTLRCDPISGHDNLYWYRRVMGKEIKFLLHFVKESKQDESGMPNNRFLAERTGGTYSTLKVQPAELEDSGVYFCASSQDAGSAQYFGPGTRLTVT.

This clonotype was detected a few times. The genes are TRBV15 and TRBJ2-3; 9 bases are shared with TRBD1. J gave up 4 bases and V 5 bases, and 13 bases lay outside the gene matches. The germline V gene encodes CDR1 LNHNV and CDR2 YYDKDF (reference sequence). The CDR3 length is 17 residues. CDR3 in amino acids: CATSSLGQGLVSDTQYF. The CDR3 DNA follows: TGTGCCACCAGCTCCCTGGGACAGGGATTAGTCTCAGATACGCAGTATTTT.

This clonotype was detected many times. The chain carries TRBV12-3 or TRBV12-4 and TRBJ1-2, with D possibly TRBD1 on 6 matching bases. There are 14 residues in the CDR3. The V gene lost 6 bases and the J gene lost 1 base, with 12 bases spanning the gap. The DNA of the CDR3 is TGTGCCAGCAGCGCACAGGGAGGTAACTATGGCTACACCTTC. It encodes CASSAQGGNYGYTF.

The CDR3 here is CASSFQTRSYEQYF. The CDR3 DNA reads as TGTGCCAGCAGTTTCCAAACTAGGTCCTACGAGCAGTACTTC. V usage is TRBV12-3 or TRBV12-4 and J usage is TRBJ2-7, with a tentative D call TRBD2 (5 bases). The length of the CDR3 is 14 residues. Trimming stripped 3 bases from V and 1 base from J, with 10 bases between.

This CDR3 reads CASSFMGQPDYEQYF. The CDR3 DNA reads as TGTGCCAGCAGTTTTATGGGACAGCCAGACTACGAGCAGTACTTC. This chain uses TRBV28 with TRBJ2-7; 7 positions match TRBD1. V shed 3 bases, J shed 3 bases, and the junction held 8 bases outside the gene matches. This CDR3 is 15 amino acids long. CDR1 is MDHEN, CDR2 SYDVKM, per germline.

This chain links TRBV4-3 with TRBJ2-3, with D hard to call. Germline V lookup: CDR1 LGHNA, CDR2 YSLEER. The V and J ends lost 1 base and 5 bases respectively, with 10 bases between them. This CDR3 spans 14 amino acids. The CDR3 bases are TGCGCCAGCAGCCAAGCCCCCCCCGGAGATACGCAGTATTTT. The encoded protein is CASSQAPPGDTQYF.

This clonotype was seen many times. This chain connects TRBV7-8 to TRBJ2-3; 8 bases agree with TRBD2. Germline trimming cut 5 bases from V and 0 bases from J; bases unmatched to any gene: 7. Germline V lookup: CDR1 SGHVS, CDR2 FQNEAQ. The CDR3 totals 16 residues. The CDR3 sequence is CASSPRGGASTDTQYF. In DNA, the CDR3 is TGTGCCAGCAGCCCCCGGGGGGGCGCGAGCACAGATACGCAGTATTTT.

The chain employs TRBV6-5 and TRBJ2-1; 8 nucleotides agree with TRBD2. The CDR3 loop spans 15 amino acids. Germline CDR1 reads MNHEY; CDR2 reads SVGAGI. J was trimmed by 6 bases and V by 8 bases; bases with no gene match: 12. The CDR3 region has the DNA TGTGCCAGCCGGGGGGGGGCACGGACCATCAATGAGCAGTTCTTC. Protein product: CASRGGARTINEQFF.

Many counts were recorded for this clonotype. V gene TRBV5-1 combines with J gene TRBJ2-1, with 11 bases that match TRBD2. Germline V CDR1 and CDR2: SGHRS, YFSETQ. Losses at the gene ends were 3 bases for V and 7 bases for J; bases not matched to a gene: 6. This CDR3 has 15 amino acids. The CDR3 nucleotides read TGCGCCAGCAGCTCGGGGACTAGCGGAGCGAATGAGCAGTTCTTC. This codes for CASSSGTSGANEQFF.

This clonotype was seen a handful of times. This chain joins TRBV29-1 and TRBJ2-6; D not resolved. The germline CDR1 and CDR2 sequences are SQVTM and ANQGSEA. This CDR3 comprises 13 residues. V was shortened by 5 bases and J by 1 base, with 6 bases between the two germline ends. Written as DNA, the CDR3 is TGCAGCGTTCAACAGTCTGGGGCCAACGTCCTGACTTTC. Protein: CSVQQSGANVLTF.

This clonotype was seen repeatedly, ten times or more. This chain's CDR3 is CASSTSGGWKFF. The CDR3 DNA is TGTGCCAGCAGTACCTCGGGAGGATGGAAGTTCTTC. V is TRBV6-5 and J is TRBJ2-1; 7 bases line up with TRBD2. The CDR3 is 12 residues long. With 5 bases clipped from V and 14 bases from J, the junction kept 9 bases outside the gene matches. Germline lookup yields CDR1 MNHEY and CDR2 SVGAGI.

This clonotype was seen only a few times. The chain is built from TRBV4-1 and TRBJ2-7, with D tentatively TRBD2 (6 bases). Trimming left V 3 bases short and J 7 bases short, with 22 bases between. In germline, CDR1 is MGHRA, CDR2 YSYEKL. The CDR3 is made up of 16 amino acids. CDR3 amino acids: CASSHQEGRPEWEQYF. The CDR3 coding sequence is TGCGCCAGCAGCCATCAGGAGGGTCGTCCTGAATGGGAGCAGTACTTC.

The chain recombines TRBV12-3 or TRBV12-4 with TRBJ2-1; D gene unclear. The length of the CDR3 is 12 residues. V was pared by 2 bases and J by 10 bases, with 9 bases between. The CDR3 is CASSLSLPEQFF. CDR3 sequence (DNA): TGTGCCAGCAGTTTATCCCTACCCGAGCAGTTCTTC.

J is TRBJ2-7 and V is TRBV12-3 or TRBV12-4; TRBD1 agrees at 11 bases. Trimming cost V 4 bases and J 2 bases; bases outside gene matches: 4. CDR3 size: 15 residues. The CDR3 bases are TGTGCCAGCAGTTCCAGGGACAGGGGGGCCTACGAGCAGTACTTC. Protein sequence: CASSSRDRGAYEQYF.

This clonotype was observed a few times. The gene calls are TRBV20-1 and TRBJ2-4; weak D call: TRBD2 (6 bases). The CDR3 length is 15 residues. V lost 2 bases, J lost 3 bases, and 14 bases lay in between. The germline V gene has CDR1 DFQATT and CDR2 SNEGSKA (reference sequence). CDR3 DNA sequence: TGCAGTGCTAGACTAGCGAGAGCGGGCAAAAACATTCAGTACTTC. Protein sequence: CSARLARAGKNIQYF.

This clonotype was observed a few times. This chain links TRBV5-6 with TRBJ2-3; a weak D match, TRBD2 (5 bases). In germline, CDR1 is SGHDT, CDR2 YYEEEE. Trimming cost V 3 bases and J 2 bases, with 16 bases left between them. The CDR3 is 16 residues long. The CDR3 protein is CASSSSLAAPTDTQYF. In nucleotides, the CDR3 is TGTGCCAGCAGCTCATCGCTAGCCGCCCCCACAGATACGCAGTATTTT.

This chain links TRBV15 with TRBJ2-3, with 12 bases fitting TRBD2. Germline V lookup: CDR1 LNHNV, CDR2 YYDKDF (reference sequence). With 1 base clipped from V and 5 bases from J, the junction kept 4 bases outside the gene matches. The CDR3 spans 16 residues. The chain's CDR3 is CATSRVLAGGQDTQYF. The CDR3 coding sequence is TGTGCCACCAGCAGAGTTCTAGCGGGGGGGCAAGATACGCAGTATTTT.

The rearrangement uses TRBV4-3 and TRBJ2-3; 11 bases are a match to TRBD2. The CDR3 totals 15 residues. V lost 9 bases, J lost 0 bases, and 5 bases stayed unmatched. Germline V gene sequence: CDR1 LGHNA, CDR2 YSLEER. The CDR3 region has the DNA TGCGCCAGTCAGAGGACTAGCGGGAGCACAGATACGCAGTATTTT. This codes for CASQRTSGSTDTQYF.

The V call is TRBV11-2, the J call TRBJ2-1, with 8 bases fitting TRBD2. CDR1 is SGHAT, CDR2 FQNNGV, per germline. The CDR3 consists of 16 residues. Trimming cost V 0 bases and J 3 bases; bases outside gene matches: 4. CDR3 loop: CASSLERGGIYNEQFF. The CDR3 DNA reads TGTGCCAGCAGCTTAGAACGGGGGGGAATCTACAATGAGCAGTTCTTC. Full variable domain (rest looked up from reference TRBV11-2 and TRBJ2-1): EAGVAQSPRYKIIEKRQSVAFWCNPISGHATLYWYQQILGQGPKLLIQFQNNGVVDDSQLPKDRFSAERLKGVDSTLKIQPAKLEDSAVYLCASSLERGGIYNEQFFGPGTRLTVL.